This TCR beta chain was documented in a study of T cell repertoires in cytomegalovirus infection. On the study more broadly: Newly reported HLA-C-restricted and thoroughly characterized HLA-B-restricted CMV epitopes were employed. From public TCR beta signatures came an indication of both CMV infection and matching HLA type.

In TCRdb, the reads were re-called with MiXCR into one record per CDR3 protein. In the table there are approximately 730,000 distinct CDR3 sequences, around a third of which are singletons. This clonotype was seen only once. Its antigen remains unknown. The study's findings and limits: Clonotypes of TCR beta that were HLA-C-restricted and CMV-specific dominated the ex vivo response. The cumulative frequency of public TCR beta families distinguished individuals who carried CMV together with the relevant HLA.

The ends were cut back, 6 bases at V and 8 bases at J, with 11 bases in the middle. The CDR3 is made up of 11 amino acids. CDR1 is SGHRS, CDR2 YFSETQ, per germline. The sample in question was cultured PBMCs, obtained from culture after CMV antigen stimulation. The chain joins TRBV5-1 to TRBJ1-2; a weak D match, TRBD1 (5 bases). The sequence came from a human donor in good health (CMV status not recorded). Some clones in this sample may be carry-over from other donors' samples. DNA for the CDR3: TGCGCCAGCAAAAAAGGGGACGGCTACACCTTC. Amino acids: CASKKGDGYTF.